This passage covers 12 T cell receptor beta chains from one sample sequenced in a study of Graves' ophthalmopathy and Graves' hyperthyroidism. Using RNA transcripts, the TCR beta CDR3 regions were amplified. First-round RT-PCR relied on HTBI primers, and a second-round multiplex PCR came next. TCRdb ran MiXCR on the multiplex PCR reads and lists one entry per CDR3 protein. This sample carries 1 million to 1.3 million distinct CDR3 sequences, about two fifths of them seen once, and the ten largest clones take roughly 10%. The specimen was peripheral blood or thyroid tissue (not recorded which). Receptors were obtained from an adult man with Graves' hyperthyroidism.

In this sample, this clonotype turned up many times. V gene TRBV9 combines with J gene TRBJ2-2; a weak D match, TRBD2 (5 bases). The CDR3 is made up of 13 amino acids. V dropped 1 base and J dropped 6 bases, with 7 bases sitting between them. The germline V gene has CDR1 SGDLS and CDR2 YYNGEE. CDR3 in DNA: TGTGCCAGCAGCGTACAGAGGGCCGGGGAGCTGTTTTTT. Translating it yields CASSVQRAGELFF.

Concerning this clonotype: With a much larger clone just one base away, this may be a read error. J is TRBJ2-5 and V is TRBV7-9; D is possibly TRBD1 (7 bases). Trimming took 7 bases from V and 5 from J, leaving 20 bases between them. This CDR3 has 15 residues. CDR1 is SEHNR and CDR2 is FQNEAQ in the germline V gene (reference sequence). The CDR3 sequence: CASTLTGEAVETQYF. Written as DNA, the CDR3 is TGTGCCAGCACACTAACAGGGGAGGCGGTGGAGACCCAGTACTTC.

About this clonotype itself: A read error may be the cause here, since a much bigger clone is one base away. The V and J genes are TRBV7-8 and TRBJ1-1; D is possibly TRBD1 (5 bases). The CDR3 consists of 15 residues. Germline assignment: CDR1 SGHVS and CDR2 FQNEAQ. Deletions cut 5 bases from V and 4 bases from J, with 17 bases between. CDR3 sequence (DNA): TGTGCCAGCAGCAAAAGGGGCAGGGCAATCACTGAAGCTTTCTTT. Residues: CASSKRGRAITEAFF.

The gene calls are TRBV29-1 and TRBJ2-7; 14 bases align to TRBD2. The V gene end was trimmed by 3 bases and the J gene end by 3 bases; junction bases not matched to a gene: 7. The CDR3 is 16 residues long. Germline V CDR1 and CDR2: SQVTM, ANQGSEA. For the CDR3, the DNA is TGCAGCGTTGACGTTGGGACTAGCGGGGGCGACTACGAGCAGTACTTC. Protein sequence: CSVDVGTSGGDYEQYF.

This clonotype appeared a few times. The chain carries TRBV6-6 and TRBJ1-2, with 8 bases fitting TRBD1. Germline CDR1 and CDR2: MNHNY and SVGAGI (reference sequence). The V and J ends lost 7 bases and 3 bases, in that order; junction bases with no gene match: 7. The CDR3 totals 14 residues. The CDR3 DNA follows: TGTGCCAGCACTACCGGGACAGGACACTATGGCTACACCTTC. It translates to CASTTGTGHYGYTF.

This clonotype appeared a few times. This chain connects TRBV18 to TRBJ1-2; no firm D call. The V end was cut by 3 bases, the J end by 2 bases, with 10 bases between. Per the germline V gene, CDR1 is KGHSH and CDR2 is LQKENI. There are 14 residues in the CDR3. The CDR3 nucleotides read TGTGCCAGCTCACCTTCGTCCGGGAACTATGGCTACACCTTC. Protein product: CASSPSSGNYGYTF. The complete variable domain, with remaining parts taken from reference TRBV18 and TRBJ1-2, reads NAGVMQNPRHLVRRRGQEARLRCSPMKGHSHVYWYRQLPEEGLKFMVYLQKENIIDESGMPKERFSAEFPKEGPSILRIQQVVRGDSAAYFCASSPSSGNYGYTFGSGTRLTVV.

This clonotype was seen ten or more times. The genes are TRBV2 and TRBJ1-5; 8 bases line up with TRBD1. The CDR3 is 14 amino acids. After removal of 7 bases from V and 6 bases from J, the junction contained 8 bases not matched to a gene. The V gene's germline CDR1 is SNHLY and CDR2 FYNNEI. The chain's CDR3 is CASNDRGEVQPQHF. The CDR3 region has the DNA TGTGCCAGCAACGACAGGGGAGAGGTTCAGCCCCAGCATTTT.

This clonotype appeared many times. This sequence joins TRBV9 and TRBJ2-7; D gene uncertain. The germline V gene encodes CDR1 SGDLS and CDR2 YYNGEE. Trimming stripped 2 bases from V and 1 base from J, with 10 bases between. This CDR3 has 14 residues. CDR3 nucleotide sequence: TGTGCCAGCAGCGTTCTCAGGCAGTCCTACGAGCAGTACTTC. It is translated as CASSVLRQSYEQYF.

In regard to this clonotype: Germline and junction disagree at one end, which may indicate a read error. The V gene is TRBV7-9, the J gene TRBJ2-3; 8 nucleotides agree with TRBD1. CDR3 size: 16 residues. Germline CDR1 and CDR2: SEHNR and FQNEAQ (reference sequence). The CDR3: CASSLGDRRDTDTQYF. DNA of the CDR3: TGCGCCAGCAGCTTGGGGGACAGGAGAGACACAGATACGCAGTATTTT.

This clonotype was seen only a few times. This rearrangement joins TRBV6-5 to TRBJ2-7; 7 positions agree with TRBD1. V shed 4 bases, J shed 5 bases, and the junction held 11 bases outside the gene matches. The CDR3 runs 15 residues. CDR1 is MNHEY and CDR2 is SVGAGI in the germline V gene. CDR3 nucleotide sequence: TGTGCCAGCAGTTCCTACTCGACAGGGTCCCACGAGCAGTACTTC. Protein sequence: CASSSYSTGSHEQYF.

The CDR3: CSVIEGLAGPYEQYF. The CDR3 DNA follows: TGCAGTGTAATCGAGGGACTAGCTGGGCCCTACGAGCAGTACTTC. The chain has TRBV20-1 and TRBJ2-7, with 9 positions matching TRBD2. V was clipped by 7 bases and J by 2 bases; unmatched bases: 12. There are 15 residues in the CDR3. In germline, CDR1 is DFQATT, CDR2 SNEGSKA (reference sequence).

In this sample, this clonotype turned up many times. This sequence joins TRBV7-9 and TRBJ1-1; D is unresolved. The V and J ends lost 3 bases and 3 bases respectively, with 8 bases between them. CDR3 size: 13 residues. The germline CDR1 and CDR2 sequences are SEHNR and FQNEAQ (reference sequence). The CDR3: CASSFQRDTEAFF. In DNA form, the CDR3 reads TGTGCCAGCAGCTTTCAACGGGACACTGAAGCTTTCTTT.